This TCR beta chain came from a study of blood T cell repertoires in COVID-19. Overall study: Samples came from the United States, Italy and Spain, spanning acute and convalescent COVID-19.

V lost 3 bases to trimming and J lost 0 bases, with 12 bases between them. Germline V gene sequence: CDR1 KGHSH, CDR2 LQKENI. CDR3 length: 17 amino acids. In the authors' workflow: It was from reference gene primer amplification that nucleated cell counts were estimated. The assay was immunoSEQ multiplex PCR, and TCRdb's table has in-frame clones only and misses some. That table furnishes V, J and clone size, whereas the DNA furnished D and trimming. Here the sample spans some 180,000 clones, 75% to 95% being singletons. The sequence was obtained from a man aged 45-65 years with acute or convalescent COVID-19. The sequenced sample consisted of peripheral blood. The chain links TRBV18 to TRBJ2-6; weak D call: TRBD1 (6 bases). CDR3 coding DNA: TGTGCCAGCTCACCGGGGACACCACACTCTGGGGCCAACGTCCTGACTTTC. Its translation is CASSPGTPHSGANVLTF. The complete variable domain, with remaining parts taken from reference TRBV18 and TRBJ2-6, reads NAGVMQNPRHLVRRRGQEARLRCSPMKGHSHVYWYRQLPEEGLKFMVYLQKENIIDESGMPKERFSAEFPKEGPSILRIQQVVRGDSAAYFCASSPGTPHSGANVLTFGAGSRLTVL.